The rows below give T cell receptor beta chains drawn from one sample of a study of identical twins. MiXCR was run by TCRdb on the 5' RACE reads, yielding one entry per CDR3 protein. The sample records approximately 500,000 distinct CDR3 sequences, around 15% being singletons. This same sample was also taken into another study, of yellow fever vaccine responses in identical twins.

The material sequenced was CD4+ T cells sorted from blood. Receptor source: a young woman in good health. Both conserved end residues are part of each CDR3. The D gene is left open where the match is weak. The size field is filled for only some rows; it gives once, few, many or a size class.

D gene: NA
V gene: TRBV10-3
clone size: NA
CDR3 length: 13
J gene: TRBJ1-5
CDR3 DNA: TGTGCCATCACGTCAGGGGTCGATCAGCCCCAGCATTTT
CDR3 protein: CAITSGVDQPQHF

D gene: TRBD1
V gene: TRBV2
clone size: few
CDR3 length: 17
J gene: TRBJ2-3
CDR3 DNA: TGTGCCAGCAGTGAAGTTAGGCCGGGACAGGGACGAGATACGCAGTATTTT
CDR3 protein: CASSEVRPGQGRDTQYF

D gene: NA
V gene: TRBV11-2
clone size: NA
CDR3 length: 16
J gene: TRBJ2-3
CDR3 DNA: TGTGCCAGCAGCTTAAATTCCGACACCGGCACAGATACGCAGTATTTT
CDR3 protein: CASSLNSDTGTDTQYF

D gene: NA
V gene: TRBV12-3/TRBV12-4
clone size: few
CDR3 length: 13
J gene: TRBJ2-2
CDR3 DNA: TGTGCCAGCACCGGGAGCCCTACCGGGGAGCTGTTTTTT
CDR3 protein: CASTGSPTGELFF

D gene: NA
V gene: TRBV9
clone size: few
CDR3 length: 15
J gene: TRBJ2-2
CDR3 DNA: TGTGCCAGCAGCGTAGCTTACGGGGACACCGGGGAGCTGTTTTTT
CDR3 protein: CASSVAYGDTGELFF

D gene: NA
V gene: TRBV28
clone size: few
CDR3 length: 17
J gene: TRBJ1-5
CDR3 DNA: TGTGCCAGCAGCCGCATACGACAGTCCTATAGCAATCAGCCCCAGCATTTT
CDR3 protein: CASSRIRQSYSNQPQHF

D gene: TRBD2
V gene: TRBV20-1
clone size: NA
CDR3 length: 14
J gene: TRBJ2-7
CDR3 DNA: TGCAGTGCTAGAGTCGGGAGCGGGAGGAACGAGCAGTACTTC
CDR3 protein: CSARVGSGRNEQYF

D gene: NA
V gene: TRBV10-3
clone size: few
CDR3 length: 14
J gene: TRBJ2-2
CDR3 DNA: TGTGCCACAATAGCGGGACAGAGCACCGGGGAGCTGTTTTTT
CDR3 protein: CATIAGQSTGELFF

D gene: NA
V gene: TRBV6-6
clone size: NA
CDR3 length: 12
J gene: TRBJ1-6
CDR3 DNA: TGTGCCAGCAGTTATCAGGGTTCACCCCTCCACTTT
CDR3 protein: CASSYQGSPLHF

D gene: NA
V gene: TRBV7-8
clone size: many
CDR3 length: 13
J gene: TRBJ2-2
CDR3 DNA: TGTGCCAGCAGCCAACTACGGACCGGGGAGCTGTTTTTT
CDR3 protein: CASSQLRTGELFF

D gene: NA
V gene: TRBV20-1
clone size: few
CDR3 length: 13
J gene: TRBJ1-4
CDR3 DNA: TGCAGTGCTGTTGCCAGCTATAATGAAAAACTGTTTTTT
CDR3 protein: CSAVASYNEKLFF

D gene: TRBD2
V gene: TRBV29-1
clone size: NA
CDR3 length: 17
J gene: TRBJ2-1
CDR3 DNA: TGCAGCGTTGAACTAGCGGGAGGAGGAAGCTCCTACAATGAGCAGTTCTTC
CDR3 protein: CSVELAGGGSSYNEQFF

D gene: TRBD1
V gene: TRBV10-1
clone size: few
CDR3 length: 16
J gene: TRBJ2-3
CDR3 DNA: TGCGCCAGCAGTGAGTCCGGGACAGGGATGCGAGATACGCAGTATTTT
CDR3 protein: CASSESGTGMRDTQYF

D gene: TRBD2
V gene: TRBV5-8
clone size: NA
CDR3 length: 15
J gene: TRBJ2-1
CDR3 DNA: TGTGCCAGCAGCTCGGGACTAGCGGGAGTCCGGGAGCAGTTCTTC
CDR3 protein: CASSSGLAGVREQFF

D gene: NA
V gene: TRBV7-9
clone size: many
CDR3 length: 13
J gene: TRBJ2-3
CDR3 DNA: TGTGCCAGCAGAACCGGTATCACAGATACGCAGTATTTT
CDR3 protein: CASRTGITDTQYF

D gene: NA
V gene: TRBV7-8
clone size: few
CDR3 length: 16
J gene: TRBJ2-3
CDR3 DNA: TGTGCCAGCAGCCCGAGGGAACAGGGTCTGGCAGATACGCAGTATTTT
CDR3 protein: CASSPREQGLADTQYF

D gene: NA
V gene: TRBV21-1
clone size: NA
CDR3 length: 15
J gene: TRBJ2-1
CDR3 DNA: TGTGCCAGCAGTTTGTCGGACAGATTCTACAATGAGCAGTTCTTC
CDR3 protein: CASSLSDRFYNEQFF

D gene: NA
V gene: TRBV28
clone size: NA
CDR3 length: 14
J gene: TRBJ2-5
CDR3 DNA: TGTGCCACCGAAACTACAGGGACCCAAGAGACCCAGTACTTC
CDR3 protein: CATETTGTQETQYF

D gene: NA
V gene: TRBV12-3/TRBV12-4
clone size: NA
CDR3 length: 14
J gene: TRBJ2-1
CDR3 DNA: TGTGCCAGCCGCGCGTCTATAGGCCACAATGAGCAGTTCTTC
CDR3 protein: CASRASIGHNEQFF

D gene: NA
V gene: TRBV5-1
clone size: few
CDR3 length: 15
J gene: TRBJ1-1
CDR3 DNA: TGCGCCAGCAGCTTGAACCAGGTGGCGAACACTGAAGCTTTCTTT
CDR3 protein: CASSLNQVANTEAFF

D gene: TRBD1
V gene: TRBV28
clone size: NA
CDR3 length: 16
J gene: TRBJ2-3
CDR3 DNA: TGTGCCAGCAGTTTAGTCTCCACAGGGGTCACAGATACGCAGTATTTT
CDR3 protein: CASSLVSTGVTDTQYF

D gene: TRBD2
V gene: TRBV5-1
clone size: few
CDR3 length: 15
J gene: TRBJ2-1
CDR3 DNA: TGCGCCAGCAGCTTGGCGGGGAGGGAACACAATGAGCAGTTCTTC
CDR3 protein: CASSLAGREHNEQFF

D gene: NA
V gene: TRBV6-1
clone size: few
CDR3 length: 15
J gene: TRBJ2-5
CDR3 DNA: TGTGCCAGCAGACACCGTGAGGGGTCATGGGAGACCCAGTACTTC
CDR3 protein: CASRHREGSWETQYF

D gene: TRBD1
V gene: TRBV6-1
clone size: many
CDR3 length: 14
J gene: TRBJ1-5
CDR3 DNA: TGTGCCAGCAGTGGACAGGGGGCAGGTCAGCCCCAGCATTTT
CDR3 protein: CASSGQGAGQPQHF

D gene: TRBD2
V gene: TRBV6-1
clone size: NA
CDR3 length: 14
J gene: TRBJ2-3
CDR3 DNA: TGTGCCGGGTCACGGCGGGAGGGCACAGATACGCAGTATTTT
CDR3 protein: CAGSRREGTDTQYF

D gene: NA
V gene: TRBV3-1
clone size: NA
CDR3 length: 13
J gene: TRBJ2-1
CDR3 DNA: TGTGCCAGCAGCCGGTCGGTGTACAATGAGCAGTTCTTC
CDR3 protein: CASSRSVYNEQFF

D gene: NA
V gene: TRBV9
clone size: few
CDR3 length: 16
J gene: TRBJ2-2
CDR3 DNA: TGTGCCAGCAGCGTAGACATGGCAGGGATCACCGGGGAGCTGTTTTTT
CDR3 protein: CASSVDMAGITGELFF

D gene: TRBD2
V gene: TRBV11-2
clone size: few
CDR3 length: 19
J gene: TRBJ2-2
CDR3 DNA: TGTGCCAGCAGCCAAAACGGGCTAGCGGGACGATCGAACACCGGGGAGCTGTTTTTT
CDR3 protein: CASSQNGLAGRSNTGELFF

D gene: NA
V gene: TRBV7-6
clone size: few
CDR3 length: 16
J gene: TRBJ2-2
CDR3 DNA: TGTGCCAGCAGCCCTCGAGGGAGCAAGAACACCGGGGAGCTGTTTTTT
CDR3 protein: CASSPRGSKNTGELFF

D gene: NA
V gene: TRBV10-1
clone size: NA
CDR3 length: 13
J gene: TRBJ2-4
CDR3 DNA: TGCGCCAGCAGTGGGATGGGGGCGGACATTCAGTACTTC
CDR3 protein: CASSGMGADIQYF

D gene: NA
V gene: TRBV20-1
clone size: NA
CDR3 length: 13
J gene: TRBJ2-3
CDR3 DNA: TGCAGTGCTACTGGAGCCCGACGAGATACGCAGTATTTT
CDR3 protein: CSATGARRDTQYF

D gene: NA
V gene: TRBV12-3/TRBV12-4
clone size: many
CDR3 length: 14
J gene: TRBJ1-5
CDR3 DNA: TGTGCCAGCAGTTTACGGCAGCCTAATCAGCCCCAGCATTTT
CDR3 protein: CASSLRQPNQPQHF

D gene: NA
V gene: TRBV7-2
clone size: few
CDR3 length: 14
J gene: TRBJ2-3
CDR3 DNA: TGTGCCAGCAGCTTAGCACGTGGCACAGATACGCAGTATTTT
CDR3 protein: CASSLARGTDTQYF

D gene: NA
V gene: TRBV28
clone size: few
CDR3 length: 15
J gene: TRBJ1-1
CDR3 DNA: TGTGCCAGCAGGAGGAGAGGGGGAACGAACACTGAAGCTTTCTTT
CDR3 protein: CASRRRGGTNTEAFF

D gene: NA
V gene: TRBV2
clone size: NA
CDR3 length: 14
J gene: TRBJ1-6
CDR3 DNA: TGTGCCAGCAGTCTGGCAGGGATGGACTCACCCCTCCACTTT
CDR3 protein: CASSLAGMDSPLHF